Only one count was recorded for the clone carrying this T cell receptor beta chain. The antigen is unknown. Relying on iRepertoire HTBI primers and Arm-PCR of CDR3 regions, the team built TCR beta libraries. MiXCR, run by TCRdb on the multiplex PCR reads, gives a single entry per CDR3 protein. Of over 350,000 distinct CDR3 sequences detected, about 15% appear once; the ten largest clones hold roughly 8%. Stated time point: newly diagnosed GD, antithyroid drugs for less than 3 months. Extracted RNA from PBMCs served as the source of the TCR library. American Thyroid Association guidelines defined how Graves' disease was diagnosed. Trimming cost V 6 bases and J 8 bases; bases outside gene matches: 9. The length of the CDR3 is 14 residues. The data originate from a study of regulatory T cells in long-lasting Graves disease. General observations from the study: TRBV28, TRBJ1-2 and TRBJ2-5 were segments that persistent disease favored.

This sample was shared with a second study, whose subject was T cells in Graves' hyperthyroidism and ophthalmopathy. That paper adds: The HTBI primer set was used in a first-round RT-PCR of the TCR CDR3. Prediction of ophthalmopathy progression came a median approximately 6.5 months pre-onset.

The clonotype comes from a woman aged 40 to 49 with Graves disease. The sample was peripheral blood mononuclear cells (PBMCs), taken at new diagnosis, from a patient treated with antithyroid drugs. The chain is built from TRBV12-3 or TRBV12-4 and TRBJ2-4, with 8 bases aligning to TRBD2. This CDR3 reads CASRVGRGGDIQYF. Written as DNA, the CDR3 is TGTGCCAGCAGAGTCGGACGGGGGGGTGACATTCAGTACTTC.